This T cell receptor beta chain was captured in a study of blood T cell repertoires in COVID-19 (dated by TCRdb to about 2020). For context, the study as a whole: Collaborator samples came from the United States, Italy and Spain and covered acute and convalescent phases of COVID-19. Sample metadata almost always included a de-identified subject ID, COVID-19 status, age in years and sex. Where available, HLA class I and class II types were obtained from metadata supplied by the sample provider rather than from assay-based typing. The repertoires were released in a freely available public database intended as a resource for research on the immune response to SARS-CoV-2. The samples were drawn from the first 160 participants of the ongoing ImmuneRACE study and from some 1,300 subjects provided by 6 global collaborators. The prospective study material was composed of cDNA or gDNA derived from T cells, B-cell-depleted T cells, or PBMCs. The dataset comprised deeply sampled blood TCRbeta repertoires from subjects exposed to, actively infected with, or recovered from COVID-19. What the research found in general, with its limitations: How much clinical and demographic metadata was included differed by source and by participant, and the metadata was provided uncurated.

V lost 6 bases and J lost 1 base, and the count of bases not matched to a germline gene is 5. Looking up the germline V gene yields CDR1 SNHLY and CDR2 FYNNEI. Including cysteine and phenylalanine, the CDR3 has 14 amino acids. The read is trimmed to its CDR3 DNA, 42 bases read in frame from base 1. A second Seattle source provided samples from volunteer blood donors who had recovered from COVID-19. Collaborating institutions collected whole blood in K2EDTA tubes following their own protocols. For TCRbeta analysis, collaborators shipped samples in one of three forms: frozen whole blood, isolated PBMCs, or DNA extracted from either of those sample types. TCRbeta CDR3 regions were amplified from genomic DNA using the immunoSEQ Assay, a bias-controlled multiplex PCR. On the study's bioinformatics: Within the assay, amplification of reference gene primers was used to estimate how many nucleated cells each sample contained. To quantify the absolute abundance of each unique TCRbeta CDR3 rearrangement, sequence reads were collapsed and filtered. For each sample, productive Simpson clonality was calculated as the square root of Simpson's diversity index over productive rearrangements. The table was pulled from immuneACCESS by TCRdb, which kept in-frame rearrangements only. Such tables lose some clones; where checked, under half of the loss comes from unresolved V genes, and the rest has no known cause. V, J and clone size reflect that table, while D and trimming were determined from the DNA. This sample comprises around 250,000 clones, less than 90% of them detected only once. The ten largest account for 1.5% to 1.9% of the sample.

On this clone itself: Its binding antigen is unknown. Base qualities were left out, and no much larger clone turns up one base away.

The sample taken for sequencing was peripheral blood. This sequence uses TRBV2 and TRBJ1-1, and TRBD1 matches 7 of the central bases. The sequence came from a woman aged 40 to 50 who had recovered from COVID-19. The nucleotides read TGTGCCAGCAGGGGGGGACAGAAGAACACTGAAGCTTTCTTT. This yields the protein CASRGGQKNTEAFF.